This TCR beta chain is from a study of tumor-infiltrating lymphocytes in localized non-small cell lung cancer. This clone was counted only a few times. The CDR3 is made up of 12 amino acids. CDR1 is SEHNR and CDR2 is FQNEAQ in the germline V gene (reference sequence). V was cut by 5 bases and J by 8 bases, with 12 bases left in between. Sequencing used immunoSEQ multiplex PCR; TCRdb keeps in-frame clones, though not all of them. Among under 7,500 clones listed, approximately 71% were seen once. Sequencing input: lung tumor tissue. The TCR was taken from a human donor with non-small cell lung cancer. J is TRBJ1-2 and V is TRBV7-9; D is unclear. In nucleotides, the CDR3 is TGTGCCAGCAGCCCCGCCCTCTTAGGCTACACCTTC. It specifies CASSPALLGYTF. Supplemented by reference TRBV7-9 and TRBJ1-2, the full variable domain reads DTGVSQNPRHKITKRGQNVTFRCDPISEHNRLYWYRQTLGQGPEFLTYFQNEAQLEKSRLLSDRFSAERPKGSFSTLEIQRTEQGDSAMYLCASSPALLGYTFGSGTRLTVV.